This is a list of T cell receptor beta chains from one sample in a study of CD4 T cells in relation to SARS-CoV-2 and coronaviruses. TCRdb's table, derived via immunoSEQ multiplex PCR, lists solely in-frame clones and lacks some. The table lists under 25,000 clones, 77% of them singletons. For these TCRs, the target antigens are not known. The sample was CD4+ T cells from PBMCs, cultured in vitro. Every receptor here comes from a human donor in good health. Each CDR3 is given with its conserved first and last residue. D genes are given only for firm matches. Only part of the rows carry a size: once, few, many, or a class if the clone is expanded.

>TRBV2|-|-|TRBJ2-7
TGTGCCAGCAGTGAAAGAGGTGACGGGCAGTACTTC
CASSERGDGQYF
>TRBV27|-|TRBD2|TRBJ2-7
TGTGCCAGCAGTTTACGGGGGGGGGAGGCCGAGCAGTACTTC
CASSLRGGEAEQYF
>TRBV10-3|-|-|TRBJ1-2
TGTGCCATCACCACTCTGGAGGGGTCTGGCTACACCTTC
CAITTLEGSGYTF
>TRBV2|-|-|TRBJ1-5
TGTGCCAGCAGTGGAGACGGGAGAAATCAGCCCCAGCATTTT
CASSGDGRNQPQHF
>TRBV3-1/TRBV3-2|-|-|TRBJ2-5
TGTGCCAGCAGCGGGCTCCTAGGAGAGACCCAGTACTTC
CASSGLLGETQYF
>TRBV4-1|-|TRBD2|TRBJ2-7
TGCGCCAGCAGCCAAGCAGCACTAGCGGCCTACGAGCAGTACTTC
CASSQAALAAYEQYF
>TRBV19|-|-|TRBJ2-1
TGTGCCAGTAGTATAGAGGGATGGGCAAACAATGAGCAGTTCTTC
CASSIEGWANNEQFF
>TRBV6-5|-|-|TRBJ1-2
TGTGCCAGCAGGGGACCACAGGGTGTAGGTGGCTACACCTTC
CASRGPQGVGGYTF
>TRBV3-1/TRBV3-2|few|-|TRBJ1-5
TGTGCCAGCAGCCCAACGGCAGGTACCAATCAGCCCCAGCATTTT
CASSPTAGTNQPQHF
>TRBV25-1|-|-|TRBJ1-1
TGTGCCAGCAGTGAATACGGGAACACTGAAGCTTTCTTT
CASSEYGNTEAFF
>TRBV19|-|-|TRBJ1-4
TGTGCCGTAGGTCGAGCAACTAATGAAAAACTGTTTTTT
CAVGRATNEKLFF
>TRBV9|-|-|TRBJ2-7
TGTGCCAGCAGCGCTACACCGGGACACAACTACGAGCAGTACTTC
CASSATPGHNYEQYF
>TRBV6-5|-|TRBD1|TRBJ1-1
TGTGCCAGCAGTTATTCCGACAGGGGATCAGAAGCTTTCTTT
CASSYSDRGSEAFF
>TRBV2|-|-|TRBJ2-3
TGTGCCAGCAGTGGTTTAGGTATCACAGATACGCAGTATTTT
CASSGLGITDTQYF
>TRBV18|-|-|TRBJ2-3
TGTGCCAGCTCACCCCTCCGGGCGCTGAGCACAGATACGCAGTATTTT
CASSPLRALSTDTQYF
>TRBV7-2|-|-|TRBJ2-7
TGTGCCAGCAGCTTACTCGCTGACCGATACGAGCAGTACTTC
CASSLLADRYEQYF
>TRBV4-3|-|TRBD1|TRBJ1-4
TGCGCCAGCAGCCAAGGGCACAGGGGGCACGAAAAACTGTTTTTT
CASSQGHRGHEKLFF
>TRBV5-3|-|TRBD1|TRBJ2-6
TGTGCCAGAAGCTCATACCCAGGGGGAGCGTCTGGGGCCAACGTCCTGACTTTC
CARSSYPGGASGANVLTF
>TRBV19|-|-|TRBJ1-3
TGTGCCAGTAGTACCTCCTGGGACGTGCGAAACACCATATATTTT
CASSTSWDVRNTIYF
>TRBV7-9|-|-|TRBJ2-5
TGTGCCAGCAGCCCCCCCGGGGGAGCCCTTGTCCAGTACTTC
CASSPPGGALVQYF
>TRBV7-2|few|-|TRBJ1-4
TGTGCCAGCAGTCCTAATCTGGTGGGAATGTTCGCTAATGAAAAACTGTTTTTT
CASSPNLVGMFANEKLFF
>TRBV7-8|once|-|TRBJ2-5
TGTGCCAGCAGCTTAGCTTTTGGCGCATCGGGAGAGACCCAGTACTTC
CASSLAFGASGETQYF
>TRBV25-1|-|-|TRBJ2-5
TGTGCCAGCAGTGAGGCCGGGGCGGGACGTGAAGAGACCCAGTACTTC
CASSEAGAGREETQYF
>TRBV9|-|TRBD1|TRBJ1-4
TGTGCCAGCAGCGCAGGGACAGGGGCAACTAATGAAAAACTGTTTTTT
CASSAGTGATNEKLFF
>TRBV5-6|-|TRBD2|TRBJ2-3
TGTGCCAGCAGCTTACGGGGGGGGAGGGGCACAGATACGCAGTATTTT
CASSLRGGRGTDTQYF
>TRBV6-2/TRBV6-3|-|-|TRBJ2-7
TGTGCCAGCAGTCAAACGGGTTACGAGCAGTACTTC
CASSQTGYEQYF
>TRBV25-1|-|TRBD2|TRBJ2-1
TGTGCCAGCAGTGAATCAGGCGGGGGGCCCTACAATGAGCAGTTCTTC
CASSESGGGPYNEQFF
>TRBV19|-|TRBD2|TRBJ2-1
TGTGCCAGTAGTATAGACAGCGGGGCCTACAATGAGCAGTTCTTC
CASSIDSGAYNEQFF
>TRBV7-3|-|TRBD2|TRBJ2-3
TGTGCCAGCAGCTCGGGCGGGAGCGGCACAGATACGCAGTATTTT
CASSSGGSGTDTQYF
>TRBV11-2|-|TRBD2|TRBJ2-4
TGTGCCAGCAGCCGATTAGCGGGGGATAAAAACATTCAGTACTTC
CASSRLAGDKNIQYF
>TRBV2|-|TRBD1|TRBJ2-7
TGTGCCAGCACCCGGGACAGAGGGAGTTACGAGCAGTACTTC
CASTRDRGSYEQYF
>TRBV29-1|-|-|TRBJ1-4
TGCAGCGCCACATTTGCAACTAATGAAAAACTGTTTTTT
CSATFATNEKLFF
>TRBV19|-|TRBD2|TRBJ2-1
TGTGCCAGTAGTCTCCAATCCGGCGGGAGTACGGATAATGAGCAGTTCTTC
CASSLQSGGSTDNEQFF
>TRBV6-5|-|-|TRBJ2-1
TGTGCCAGCAGTTACTCCCCGGAGGGTTCCAATGAGCAATTCTTC
CASSYSPEGSNEQFF
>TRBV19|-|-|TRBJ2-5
TGTGCCAGTATGAGGGCAGGCCAAGAGACCCAGTACTTC
CASMRAGQETQYF
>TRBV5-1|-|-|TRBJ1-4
TGCGCCAGCAGCTTGGCACCGCAAACTAATGAAAAACTGTTTTTT
CASSLAPQTNEKLFF
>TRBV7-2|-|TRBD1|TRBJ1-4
TGTGCCAGCAAATATCAGGGACAGGCTAATGAAAAACTGTTTTTT
CASKYQGQANEKLFF
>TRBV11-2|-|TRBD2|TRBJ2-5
TGTGCCAGCAGCCTAGGACTAGCATTAGAGACCCAGTACTTC
CASSLGLALETQYF
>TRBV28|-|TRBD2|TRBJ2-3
TGTGCCAGCAGTTTTTGGACTAGCGGGAGGGCTGAAGATACGCAGTATTTT
CASSFWTSGRAEDTQYF
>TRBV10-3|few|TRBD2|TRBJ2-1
TGTGCCATCAGCGGACTAGCGGGCGCTAACAATGAGCAGTTCTTC
CAISGLAGANNEQFF
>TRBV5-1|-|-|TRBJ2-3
TGCGCCAGCAGCCCCCGAGCGGCTCAAGCTAGCACAGATACGCAGTATTTT
CASSPRAAQASTDTQYF
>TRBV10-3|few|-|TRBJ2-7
TGTGCCATCAGTGAGCCCGACCGGGAGAAGTACTTC
CAISEPDREKYF
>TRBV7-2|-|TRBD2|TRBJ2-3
TGTGCCAGCAGCTTAGGAGTCGGGAGGGCCACAGATACGCAGTATTTT
CASSLGVGRATDTQYF
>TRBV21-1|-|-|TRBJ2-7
TGTGCCAGCAGCAATAGGAGCAGGGCTGACGAGCAGTACTTC
CASSNRSRADEQYF
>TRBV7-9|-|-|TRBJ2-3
TGTGCCAGTGGTAACGGGATCGGCACAGATACGCAGTATTTT
CASGNGIGTDTQYF
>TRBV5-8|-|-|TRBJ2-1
TGTGCCAGCAGCTTCGTCCCTACCTCGGCTTCTAATGAGCAGTTCTTC
CASSFVPTSASNEQFF